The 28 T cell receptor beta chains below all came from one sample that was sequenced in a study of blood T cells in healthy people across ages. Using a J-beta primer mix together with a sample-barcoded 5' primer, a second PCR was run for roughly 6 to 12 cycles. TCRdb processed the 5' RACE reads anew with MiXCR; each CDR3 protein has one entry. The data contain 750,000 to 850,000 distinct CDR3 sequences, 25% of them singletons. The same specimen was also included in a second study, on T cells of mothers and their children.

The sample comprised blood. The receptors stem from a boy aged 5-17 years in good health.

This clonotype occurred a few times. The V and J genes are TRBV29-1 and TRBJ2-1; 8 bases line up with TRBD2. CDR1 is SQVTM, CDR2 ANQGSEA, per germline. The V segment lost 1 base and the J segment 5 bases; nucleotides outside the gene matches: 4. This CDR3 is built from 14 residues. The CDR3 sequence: CSVEVAGTHNEQFF. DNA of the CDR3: TGCAGCGTTGAAGTAGCGGGGACCCACAATGAGCAGTTCTTC.

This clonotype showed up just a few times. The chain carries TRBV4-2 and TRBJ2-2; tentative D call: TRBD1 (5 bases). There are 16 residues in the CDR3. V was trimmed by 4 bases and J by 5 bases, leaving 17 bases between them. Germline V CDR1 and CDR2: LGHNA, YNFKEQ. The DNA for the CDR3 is TGTGCCAGCAGCCGACAGTTGGAGACCCCGACCGGGGAGCTGTTTTTT. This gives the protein CASSRQLETPTGELFF.

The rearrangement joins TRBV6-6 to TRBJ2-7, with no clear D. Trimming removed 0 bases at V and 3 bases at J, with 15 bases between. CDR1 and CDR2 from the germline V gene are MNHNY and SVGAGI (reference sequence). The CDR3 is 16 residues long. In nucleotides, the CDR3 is TGTGCCAGCAGTTACTCCCTGGGCTCAGGAATCTACGAGCAGTACTTC. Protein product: CASSYSLGSGIYEQYF.

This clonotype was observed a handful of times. CDR3 amino acids: CASSLIMGSQPQHF. The CDR3 nucleotides read TGTGCCAGCAGTTTAATTATGGGGTCTCAGCCCCAGCATTTT. V usage is TRBV27 and J usage is TRBJ1-5, with D unclear. The V gene lost 2 bases and the J gene lost 6 bases, with 11 bases spanning the gap. Germline V gene sequence: CDR1 MNHEY, CDR2 SMNVEV (reference sequence). CDR3 length: 14 amino acids.

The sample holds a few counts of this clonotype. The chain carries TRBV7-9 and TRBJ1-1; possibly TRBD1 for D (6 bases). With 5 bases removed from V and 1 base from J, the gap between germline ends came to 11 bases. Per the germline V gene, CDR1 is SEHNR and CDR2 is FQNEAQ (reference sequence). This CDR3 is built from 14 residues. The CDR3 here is CASSIGGANTEAFF. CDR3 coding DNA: TGTGCCAGCAGCATAGGGGGGGCGAACACTGAAGCTTTCTTT.

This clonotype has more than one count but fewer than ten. For the CDR3, the DNA is TGTGCCAGCAGCCCGCGAGCGACAGGGGTTCCTAATCAGCCCCAGCATTTT. Amino acid sequence: CASSPRATGVPNQPQHF. V is TRBV7-8 and J is TRBJ1-5, with 8 bases that match TRBD1. V lost 5 bases and J lost 4; bases outside the gene matches: 13. Germline assignment: CDR1 SGHVS and CDR2 FQNEAQ. CDR3 length: 17 residues.

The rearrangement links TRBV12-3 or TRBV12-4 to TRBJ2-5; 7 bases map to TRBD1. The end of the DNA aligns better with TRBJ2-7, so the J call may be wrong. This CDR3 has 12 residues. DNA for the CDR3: TGTGCCAGCACCGGGACAGCCTACGAGCAGTACTTC. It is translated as CASTGTAYEQYF.

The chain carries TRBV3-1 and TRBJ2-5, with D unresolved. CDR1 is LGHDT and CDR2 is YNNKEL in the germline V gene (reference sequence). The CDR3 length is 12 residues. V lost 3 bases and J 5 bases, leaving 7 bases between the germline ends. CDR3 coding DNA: TGTGCCAGCAGCCACTATGGGGAGACCCAGTACTTC. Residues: CASSHYGETQYF.

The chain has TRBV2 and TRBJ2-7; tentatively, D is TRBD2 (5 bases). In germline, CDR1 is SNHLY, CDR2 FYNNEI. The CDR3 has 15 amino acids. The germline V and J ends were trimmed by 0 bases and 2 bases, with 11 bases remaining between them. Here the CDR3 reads CASSEAAGLPYEQYF. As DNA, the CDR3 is TGTGCCAGCAGTGAAGCGGCAGGACTGCCCTACGAGCAGTACTTC.

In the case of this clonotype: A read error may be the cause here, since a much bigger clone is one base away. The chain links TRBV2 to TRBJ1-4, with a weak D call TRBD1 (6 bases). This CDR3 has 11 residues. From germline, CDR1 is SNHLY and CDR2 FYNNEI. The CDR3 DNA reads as TGTGCCAGCAGACGGACAGAAAAACTGTCTTTT. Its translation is CASRRTEKLSF. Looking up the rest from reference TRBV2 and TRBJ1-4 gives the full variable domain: EPEVTQTPSHQVTQMGQEVILRCVPISNHLYFYWYRQILGQKVEFLVSFYNNEISEKSEIFDDQFSVERPDGSNFTLKIRSTKLEDSAMYFCASRRTEKLSFGSGTQLSVL.

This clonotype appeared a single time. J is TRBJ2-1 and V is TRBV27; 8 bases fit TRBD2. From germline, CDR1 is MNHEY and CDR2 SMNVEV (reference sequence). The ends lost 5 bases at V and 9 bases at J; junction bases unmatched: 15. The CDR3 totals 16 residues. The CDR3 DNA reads TGTGCCAGCAGTCCGGTCTCAGCGGGAGACGGGGGTGAGCAGTTCTTC. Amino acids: CASSPVSAGDGGEQFF.

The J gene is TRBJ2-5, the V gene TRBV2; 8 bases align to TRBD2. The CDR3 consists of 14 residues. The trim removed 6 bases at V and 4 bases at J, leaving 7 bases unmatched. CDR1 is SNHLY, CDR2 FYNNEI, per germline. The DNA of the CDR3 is TGTGCCAGCAGGAGTCGGGGGGGCCGAGAGACCCAGTACTTC. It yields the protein CASRSRGGRETQYF.

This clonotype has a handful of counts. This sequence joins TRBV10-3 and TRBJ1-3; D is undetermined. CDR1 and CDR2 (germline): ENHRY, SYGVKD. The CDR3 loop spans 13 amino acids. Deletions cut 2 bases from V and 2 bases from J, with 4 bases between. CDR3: CAISEVPGNTIYF. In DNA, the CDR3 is TGTGCCATCAGTGAGGTTCCTGGAAACACCATATATTTT.

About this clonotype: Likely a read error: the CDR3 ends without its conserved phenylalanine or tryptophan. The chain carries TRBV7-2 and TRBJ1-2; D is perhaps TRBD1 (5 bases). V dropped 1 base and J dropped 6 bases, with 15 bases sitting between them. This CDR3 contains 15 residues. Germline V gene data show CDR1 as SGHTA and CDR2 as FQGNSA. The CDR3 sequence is CASSLVGSRGDGYTI. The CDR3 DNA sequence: TGTGCCAGCAGCTTAGTTGGTAGTCGGGGGGATGGCTACACCATC.

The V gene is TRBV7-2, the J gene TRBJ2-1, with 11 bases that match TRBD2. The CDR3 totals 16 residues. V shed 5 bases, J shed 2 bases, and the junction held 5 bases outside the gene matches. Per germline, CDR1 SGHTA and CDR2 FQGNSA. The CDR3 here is CASSTIAGGPYNEQFF. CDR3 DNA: TGTGCCAGCAGCACAATAGCGGGAGGGCCCTACAATGAGCAGTTCTTC.

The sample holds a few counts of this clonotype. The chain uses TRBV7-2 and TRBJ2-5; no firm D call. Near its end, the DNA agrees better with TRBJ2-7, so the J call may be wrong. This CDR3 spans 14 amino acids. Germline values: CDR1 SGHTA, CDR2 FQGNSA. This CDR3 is CASSLGAEFHEQYF. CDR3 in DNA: TGTGCCAGCAGCTTAGGGGCAGAATTCCACGAGCAGTACTTC.

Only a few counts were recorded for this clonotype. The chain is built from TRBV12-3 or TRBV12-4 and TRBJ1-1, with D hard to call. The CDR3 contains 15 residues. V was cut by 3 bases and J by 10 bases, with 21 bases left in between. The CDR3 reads CASSLETVADRGAFF. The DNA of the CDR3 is TGTGCCAGCAGTTTGGAGACGGTGGCTGATCGCGGAGCTTTCTTT.

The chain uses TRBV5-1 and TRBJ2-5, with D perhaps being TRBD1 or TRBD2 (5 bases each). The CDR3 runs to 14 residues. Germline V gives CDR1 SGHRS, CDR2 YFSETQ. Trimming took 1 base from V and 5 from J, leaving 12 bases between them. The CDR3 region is CASSLLGARETQYF. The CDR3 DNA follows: TGCGCCAGCAGCTTGCTCGGGGCACGGGAGACCCAGTACTTC.

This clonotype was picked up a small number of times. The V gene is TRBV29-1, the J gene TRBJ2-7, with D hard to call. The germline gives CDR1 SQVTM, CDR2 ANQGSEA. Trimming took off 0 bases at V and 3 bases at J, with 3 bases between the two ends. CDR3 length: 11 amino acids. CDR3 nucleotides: TGCAGCGTTGAAGACTACTACGAGCAGTACTTC. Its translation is CSVEDYYEQYF.

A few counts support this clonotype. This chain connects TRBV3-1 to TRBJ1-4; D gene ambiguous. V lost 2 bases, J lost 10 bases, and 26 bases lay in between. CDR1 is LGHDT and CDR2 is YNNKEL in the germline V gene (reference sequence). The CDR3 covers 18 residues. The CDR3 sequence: CASSQTETSWVLSGKLFF. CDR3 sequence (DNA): TGTGCCAGCAGCCAAACCGAGACATCCTGGGTTTTAAGTGGAAAACTGTTTTTT.

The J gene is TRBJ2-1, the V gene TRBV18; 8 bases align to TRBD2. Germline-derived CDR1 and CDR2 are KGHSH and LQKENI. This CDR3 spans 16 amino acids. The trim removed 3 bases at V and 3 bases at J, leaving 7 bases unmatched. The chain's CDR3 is CASSPINGGVYNEQFF. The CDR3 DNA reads TGTGCCAGCTCACCGATAAACGGGGGGGTCTACAATGAGCAGTTCTTC.

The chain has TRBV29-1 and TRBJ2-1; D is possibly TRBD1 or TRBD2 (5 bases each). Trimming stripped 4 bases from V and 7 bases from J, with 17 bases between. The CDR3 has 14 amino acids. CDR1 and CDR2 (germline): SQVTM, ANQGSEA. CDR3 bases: TGCAGCGTTGTGGGGGAGAACTCATGGAATGAGCAGTTCTTC. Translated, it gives CSVVGENSWNEQFF.

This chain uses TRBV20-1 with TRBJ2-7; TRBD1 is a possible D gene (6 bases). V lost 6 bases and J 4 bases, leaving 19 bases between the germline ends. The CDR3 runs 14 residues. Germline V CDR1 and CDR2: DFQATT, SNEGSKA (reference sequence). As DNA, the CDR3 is TGCAGTGCGCTTAACCGGGACAAGAGGTACGAGCAGTACTTC. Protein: CSALNRDKRYEQYF.

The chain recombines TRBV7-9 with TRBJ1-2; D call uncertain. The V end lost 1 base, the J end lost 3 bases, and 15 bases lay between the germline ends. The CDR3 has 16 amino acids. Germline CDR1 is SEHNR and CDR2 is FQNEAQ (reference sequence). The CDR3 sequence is CASSLGWTTDDYGYTF. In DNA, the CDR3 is TGTGCCAGCAGCTTAGGGTGGACGACCGACGACTATGGCTACACCTTC. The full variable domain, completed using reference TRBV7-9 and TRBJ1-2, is DTGVSQNPRHKITKRGQNVTFRCDPISEHNRLYWYRQTLGQGPEFLTYFQNEAQLEKSRLLSDRFSAERPKGSFSTLEIQRTEQGDSAMYLCASSLGWTTDDYGYTFGSGTRLTVV.

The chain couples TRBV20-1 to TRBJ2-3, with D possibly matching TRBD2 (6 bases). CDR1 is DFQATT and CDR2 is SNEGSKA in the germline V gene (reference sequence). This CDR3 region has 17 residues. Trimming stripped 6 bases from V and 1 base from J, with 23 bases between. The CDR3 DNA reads TGCAGTGCCAGACCCTTGTACGGAGTAGCGGGCACAGATACGCAGTATTTT. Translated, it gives CSARPLYGVAGTDTQYF.

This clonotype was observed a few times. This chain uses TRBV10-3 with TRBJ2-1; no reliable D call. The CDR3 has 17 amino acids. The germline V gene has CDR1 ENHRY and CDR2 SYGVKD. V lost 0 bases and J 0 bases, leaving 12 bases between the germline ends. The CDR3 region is CAISESIRQVSYNEQFF. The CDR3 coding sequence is TGTGCCATCAGTGAGTCGATCCGCCAGGTCTCCTACAATGAGCAGTTCTTC.

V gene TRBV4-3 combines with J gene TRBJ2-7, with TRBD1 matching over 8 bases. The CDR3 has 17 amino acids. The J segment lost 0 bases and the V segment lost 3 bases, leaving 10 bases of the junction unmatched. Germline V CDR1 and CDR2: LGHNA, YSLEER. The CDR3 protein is CASSQGPGQASSYEQYF. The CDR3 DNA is TGCGCCAGCAGCCAGGGACCGGGACAGGCATCCTCCTACGAGCAGTACTTC.

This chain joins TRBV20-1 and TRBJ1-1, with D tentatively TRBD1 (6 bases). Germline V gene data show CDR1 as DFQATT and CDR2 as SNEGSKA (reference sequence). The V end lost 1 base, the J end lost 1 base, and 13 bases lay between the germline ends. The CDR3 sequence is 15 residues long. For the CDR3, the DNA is TGCAGTGCTAGAGTGGTTACAGGGTCGAACACTGAAGCTTTCTTT. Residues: CSARVVTGSNTEAFF.